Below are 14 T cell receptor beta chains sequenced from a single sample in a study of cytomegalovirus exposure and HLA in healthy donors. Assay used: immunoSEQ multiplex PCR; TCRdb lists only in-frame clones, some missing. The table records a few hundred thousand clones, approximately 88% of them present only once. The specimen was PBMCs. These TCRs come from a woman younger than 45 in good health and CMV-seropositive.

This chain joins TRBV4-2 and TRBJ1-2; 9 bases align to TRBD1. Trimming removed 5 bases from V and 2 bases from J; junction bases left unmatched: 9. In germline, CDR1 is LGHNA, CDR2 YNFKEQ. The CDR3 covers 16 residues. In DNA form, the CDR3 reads TGTGCCAGCAGCGCACAGCCCGGACAGGGGAACTATGGCTACACCTTC. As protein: CASSAQPGQGNYGYTF.

Written as DNA, the CDR3 is TGTGCCAGCAGCTCCCAACCCGGGACGGGGAATGGCTACACCTTC. This sequence encodes CASSSQPGTGNGYTF. The chain links TRBV7-3 to TRBJ1-2, with a weak D call TRBD1 (5 bases). Germline-derived CDR1 and CDR2 are SGHTA and FQGTGA. Trimming cost V 4 bases and J 6 bases, with 18 bases left between them. The CDR3 contains 15 residues. Filled out from reference TRBV7-3 and TRBJ1-2, the complete variable domain reads GAGVSQTPSNKVTEKGKYVELRCDPISGHTALYWYRQSLGQGPEFLIYFQGTGAADDSGLPNDRFFAVRPEGSVSTLKIQRTERGDSAVYLCASSSQPGTGNGYTFGSGTRLTVV.

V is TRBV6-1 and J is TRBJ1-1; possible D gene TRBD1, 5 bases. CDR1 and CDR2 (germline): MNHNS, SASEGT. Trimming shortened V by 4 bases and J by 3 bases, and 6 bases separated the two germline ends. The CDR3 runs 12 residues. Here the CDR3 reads CASSVQDTEAFF. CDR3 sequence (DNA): TGTGCCAGCAGTGTACAGGACACTGAAGCTTTCTTT.

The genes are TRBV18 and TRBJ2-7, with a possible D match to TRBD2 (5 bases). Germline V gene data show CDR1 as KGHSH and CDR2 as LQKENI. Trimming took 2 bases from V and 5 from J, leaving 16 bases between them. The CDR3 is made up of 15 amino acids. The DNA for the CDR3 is TGTGCCAGCTCACCAGCCGGAGGTAGGATTAACGAGCAGTACTTC. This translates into CASSPAGGRINEQYF. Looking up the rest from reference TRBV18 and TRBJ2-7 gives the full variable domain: NAGVMQNPRHLVRRRGQEARLRCSPMKGHSHVYWYRQLPEEGLKFMVYLQKENIIDESGMPKERFSAEFPKEGPSILRIQQVVRGDSAAYFCASSPAGGRINEQYFGPGTRLTVT.

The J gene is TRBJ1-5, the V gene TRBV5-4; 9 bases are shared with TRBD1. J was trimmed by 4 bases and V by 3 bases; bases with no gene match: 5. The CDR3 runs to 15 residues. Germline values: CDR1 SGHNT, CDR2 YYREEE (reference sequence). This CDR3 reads CASSSGTGRNQPQHF. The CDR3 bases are TGTGCCAGCAGCTCCGGGACAGGGCGGAATCAGCCCCAGCATTTT.

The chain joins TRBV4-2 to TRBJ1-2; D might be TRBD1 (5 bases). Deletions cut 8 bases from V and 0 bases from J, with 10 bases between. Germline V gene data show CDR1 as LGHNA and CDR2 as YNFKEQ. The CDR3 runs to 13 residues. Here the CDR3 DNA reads TGTGCCAGCCTGGGGCAGCCTAACTATGGCTACACCTTC. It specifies CASLGQPNYGYTF.

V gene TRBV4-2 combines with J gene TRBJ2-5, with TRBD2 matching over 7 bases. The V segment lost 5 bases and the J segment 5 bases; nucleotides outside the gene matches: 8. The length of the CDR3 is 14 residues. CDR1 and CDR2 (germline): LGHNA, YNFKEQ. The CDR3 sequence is CASSGPREAETQYF. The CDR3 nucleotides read TGTGCCAGCAGCGGACCCCGGGAGGCGGAGACCCAGTACTTC.

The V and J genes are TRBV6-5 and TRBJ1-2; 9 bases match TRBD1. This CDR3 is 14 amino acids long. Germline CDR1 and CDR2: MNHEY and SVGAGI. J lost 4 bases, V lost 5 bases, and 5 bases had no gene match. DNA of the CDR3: TGTGCCAGCAGTAACAGGGGGCGCGCCTATGGCTACACCTTC. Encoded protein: CASSNRGRAYGYTF.

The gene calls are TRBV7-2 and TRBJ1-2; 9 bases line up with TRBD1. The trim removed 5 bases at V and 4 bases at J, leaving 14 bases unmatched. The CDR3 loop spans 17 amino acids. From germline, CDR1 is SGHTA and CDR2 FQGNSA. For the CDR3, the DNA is TGTGCCAGCAGCGTCGACTATAACAGGGGGCGCGGCTATGGCTACACCTTC. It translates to CASSVDYNRGRGYGYTF.

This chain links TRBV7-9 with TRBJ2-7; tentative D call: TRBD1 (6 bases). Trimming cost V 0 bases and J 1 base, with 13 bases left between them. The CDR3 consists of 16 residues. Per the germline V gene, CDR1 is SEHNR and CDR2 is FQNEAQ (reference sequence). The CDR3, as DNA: TGTGCCAGCAGCTTAGCGGGGCAGGGGAAATCCTACGAGCAGTACTTC. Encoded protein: CASSLAGQGKSYEQYF.

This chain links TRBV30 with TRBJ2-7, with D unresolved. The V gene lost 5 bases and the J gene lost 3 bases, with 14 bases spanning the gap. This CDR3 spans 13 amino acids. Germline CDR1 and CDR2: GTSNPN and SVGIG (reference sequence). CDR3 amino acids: CAWGNGPRYEQYF. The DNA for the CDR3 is TGTGCCTGGGGCAACGGGCCCCGCTACGAGCAGTACTTC.

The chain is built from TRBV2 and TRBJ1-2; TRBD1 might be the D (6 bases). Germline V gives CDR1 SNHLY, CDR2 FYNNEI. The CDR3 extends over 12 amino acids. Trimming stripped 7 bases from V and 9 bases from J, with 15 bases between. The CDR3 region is CASIYNRVSYTF. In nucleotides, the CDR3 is TGTGCCAGCATCTACAACAGGGTTAGCTACACCTTC.

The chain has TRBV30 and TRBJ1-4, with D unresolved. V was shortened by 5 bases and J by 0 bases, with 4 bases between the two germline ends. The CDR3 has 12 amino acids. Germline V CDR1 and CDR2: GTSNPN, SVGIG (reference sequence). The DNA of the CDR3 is TGTGCCTGGGCAGCAACTAATGAAAAACTGTTTTTT. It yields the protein CAWAATNEKLFF.

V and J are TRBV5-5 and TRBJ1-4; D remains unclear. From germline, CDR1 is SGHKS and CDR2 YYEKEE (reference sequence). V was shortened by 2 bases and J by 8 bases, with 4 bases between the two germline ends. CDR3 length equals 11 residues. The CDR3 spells CASSFNEKLFF. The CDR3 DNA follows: TGTGCCAGCAGCTTTAACGAAAAACTGTTTTTT.